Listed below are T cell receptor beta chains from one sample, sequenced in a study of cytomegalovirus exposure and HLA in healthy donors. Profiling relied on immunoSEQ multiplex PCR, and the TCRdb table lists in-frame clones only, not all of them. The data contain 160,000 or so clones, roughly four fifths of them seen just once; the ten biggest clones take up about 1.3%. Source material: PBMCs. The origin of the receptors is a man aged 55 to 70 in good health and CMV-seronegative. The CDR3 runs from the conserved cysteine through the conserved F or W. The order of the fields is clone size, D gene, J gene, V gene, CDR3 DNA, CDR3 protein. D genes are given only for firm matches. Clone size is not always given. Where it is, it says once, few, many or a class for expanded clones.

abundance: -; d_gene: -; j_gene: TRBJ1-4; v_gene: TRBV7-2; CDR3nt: TGTGCCAGCAGCTTCGACAGTGCAACTAATGAAAAACCGTTTTTT; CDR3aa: CASSFDSATNEKPFF
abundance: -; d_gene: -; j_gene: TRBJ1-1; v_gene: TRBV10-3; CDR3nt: TGTGCCATCAGTGTGGGCAGGGCCACTGAAGCTTTCTTT; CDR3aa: CAISVGRATEAFF
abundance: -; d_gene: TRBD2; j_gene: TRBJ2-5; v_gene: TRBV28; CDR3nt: TGTGCCAGCAGTTTCGGGGGGGAAGAGACCCAGTACTTC; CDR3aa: CASSFGGEETQYF
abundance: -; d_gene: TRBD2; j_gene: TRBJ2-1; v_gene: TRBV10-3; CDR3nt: TGTGCCATCAGGGACGTAGCGGGGGAGCAGTTCTTC; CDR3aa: CAIRDVAGEQFF
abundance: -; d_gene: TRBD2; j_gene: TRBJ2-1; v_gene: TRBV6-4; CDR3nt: TGTGCCAGCAGTTCGTTCCTAGCGGGAGACTTGGAGCAGTTCTTC; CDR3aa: CASSSFLAGDLEQFF
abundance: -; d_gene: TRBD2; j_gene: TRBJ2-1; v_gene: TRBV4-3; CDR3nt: TGCGCCAGCAGCCGTTCGTTTATTGGACTAGCGGGAGCGTTAGGCGAGCAGTTCTTC; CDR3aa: CASSRSFIGLAGALGEQFF
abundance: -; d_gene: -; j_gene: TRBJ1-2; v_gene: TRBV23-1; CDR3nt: TGCGCCACCAAAATGACTTTCATTAACTATGGCTACACCTTC; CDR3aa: CATKMTFINYGYTF
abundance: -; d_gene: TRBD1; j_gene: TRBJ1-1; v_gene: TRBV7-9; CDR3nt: TGTTCCAGCAGCGGGACAGTACCTAATGGGGAGACTGAAGCTTTCTTT; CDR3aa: CSSSGTVPNGETEAFF
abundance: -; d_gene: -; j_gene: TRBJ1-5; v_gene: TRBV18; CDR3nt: TGTGCTAGCTCAGTCCGCCAGGGTAGCAATCAGCCCCAGCATTTT; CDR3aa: CASSVRQGSNQPQHF
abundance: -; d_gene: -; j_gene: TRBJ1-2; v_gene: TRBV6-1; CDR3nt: TGTGCCAGCAGTGATCACGGGGTCGGAGGGTGGGGAGGCTACACCTTC; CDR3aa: CASSDHGVGGWGGYTF
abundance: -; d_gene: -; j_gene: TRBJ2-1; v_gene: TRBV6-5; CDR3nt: TGTGCCAGCAGTTCTGGACAAATCTACAATGAGCAGTTCTTC; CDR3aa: CASSSGQIYNEQFF
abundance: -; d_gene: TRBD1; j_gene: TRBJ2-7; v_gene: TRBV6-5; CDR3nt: TGTGCCAGCAGGGGACAGGGTACCTACGAGCAGTACTTC; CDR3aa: CASRGQGTYEQYF
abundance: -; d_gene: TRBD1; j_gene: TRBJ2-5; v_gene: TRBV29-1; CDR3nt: TGCAGCGTCGCCGAGGACAGGGGGCGAGAGACCCAGTACTTC; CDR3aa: CSVAEDRGRETQYF
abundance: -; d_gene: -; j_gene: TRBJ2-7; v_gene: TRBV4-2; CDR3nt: TGTGCCAGCAGCCAAGAACTCAGGTCCTACGAGCAGTACTTC; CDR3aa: CASSQELRSYEQYF
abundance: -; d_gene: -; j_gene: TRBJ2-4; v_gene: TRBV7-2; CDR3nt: TGTGCCAGCAGCTTAGCACAGGGTAACATTCAGTACTTC; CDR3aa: CASSLAQGNIQYF
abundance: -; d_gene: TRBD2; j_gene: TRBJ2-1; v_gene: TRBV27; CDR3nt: TGTGCCAGCAGCGCGGGGACTAGCATAGACAATGAGCAGTTCTTC; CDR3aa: CASSAGTSIDNEQFF
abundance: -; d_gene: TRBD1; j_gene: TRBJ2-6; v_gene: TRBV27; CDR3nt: TGTGCCAGCAGTTCCGGACAGGGGGCGTGGGGGGCCAACGTCCTGACTTTC; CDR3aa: CASSSGQGAWGANVLTF
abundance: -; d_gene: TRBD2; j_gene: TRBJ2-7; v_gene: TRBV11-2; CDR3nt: TGTGCCAGCAGCTTAGGAGGTACTAGCGGGAGGCCCCCGGGCGAGCAGTACTTC; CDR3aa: CASSLGGTSGRPPGEQYF
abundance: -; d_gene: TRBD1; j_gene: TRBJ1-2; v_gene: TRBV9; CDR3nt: TGTGCCAGCAGACCTGGACAGGGGCGGGATGGCTACACCTTC; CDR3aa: CASRPGQGRDGYTF
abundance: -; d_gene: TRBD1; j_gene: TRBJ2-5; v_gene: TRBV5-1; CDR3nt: TGCGCCAGCAGCATGGACAGGACCCAAGAGACCCAGTACTTC; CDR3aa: CASSMDRTQETQYF
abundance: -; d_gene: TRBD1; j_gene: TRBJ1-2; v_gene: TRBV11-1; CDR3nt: TGTGCCAGCAGCACGAGGACAGGGTATAATGGCTACACCTTC; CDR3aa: CASSTRTGYNGYTF
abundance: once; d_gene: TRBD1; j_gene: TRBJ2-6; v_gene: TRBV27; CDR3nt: TGTGCCAGCAGTCCCAACCGGGACAGGGGCTACTCTGGGGCCAACGTCCTGACTTTC; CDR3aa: CASSPNRDRGYSGANVLTF
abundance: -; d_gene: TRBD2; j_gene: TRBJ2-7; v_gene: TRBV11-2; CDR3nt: TGTGCCAGCAGCCAACTAGCGGGAGGGCCGCGTGAGCAGTACTTC; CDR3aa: CASSQLAGGPREQYF
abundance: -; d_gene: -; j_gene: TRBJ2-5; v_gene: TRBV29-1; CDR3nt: TGCAGCGTTGACAGAGCCGGGGAGCAGTACTTC; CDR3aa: CSVDRAGEQYF
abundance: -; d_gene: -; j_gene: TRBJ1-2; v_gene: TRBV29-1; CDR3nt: TGCAGCGTTGAAGGGGCAGGGGCGGACTATGGCTACACCTTC; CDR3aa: CSVEGAGADYGYTF
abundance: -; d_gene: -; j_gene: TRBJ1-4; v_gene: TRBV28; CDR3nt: TGTGCCAGCAGATCCCACTCCGCGGCAACTAATGAAAAACTGTTTTTT; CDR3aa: CASRSHSAATNEKLFF
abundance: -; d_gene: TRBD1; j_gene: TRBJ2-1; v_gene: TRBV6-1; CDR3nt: TGTGCCAGCACGATACAGGGGGCCTTATACAATGAGCAGTTCTTC; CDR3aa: CASTIQGALYNEQFF
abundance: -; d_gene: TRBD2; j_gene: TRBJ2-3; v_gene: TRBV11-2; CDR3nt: TGTGCCAGCAGCTCCCGGGAGGGCGGTACAGATACGCAGTATTTT; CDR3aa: CASSSREGGTDTQYF
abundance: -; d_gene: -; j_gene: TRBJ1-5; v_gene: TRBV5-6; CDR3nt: TGTGCCAGCAGCTTGGCCACCACAAGTATGGGCAATCAGCCCCAGCATTTT; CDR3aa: CASSLATTSMGNQPQHF
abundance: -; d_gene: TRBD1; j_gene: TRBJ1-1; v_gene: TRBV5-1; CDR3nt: TGCGCCAGCAGCGTACAGGGGGCTCACACTGAAGCTTTCTTT; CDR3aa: CASSVQGAHTEAFF
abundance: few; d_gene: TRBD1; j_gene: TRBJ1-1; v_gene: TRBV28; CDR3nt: TGTGCCAGCAGTTTTCCAGGGGGCGGCTTCGAAGCTTTCTTT; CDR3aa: CASSFPGGGFEAFF
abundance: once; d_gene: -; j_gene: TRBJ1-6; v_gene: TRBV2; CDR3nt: TGTGCCTCCAGACAGGCGATACTTTATAATTCACCCCTCCACTTT; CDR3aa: CASRQAILYNSPLHF
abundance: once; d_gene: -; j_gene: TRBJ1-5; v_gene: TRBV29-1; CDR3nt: TGCAGCGCCCGTCGAGGGAAGGATCAGCCCCAGCATTTT; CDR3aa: CSARRGKDQPQHF
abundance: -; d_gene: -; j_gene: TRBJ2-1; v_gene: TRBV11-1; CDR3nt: TGTGCCAGCAGCTTAGACGTTTTCCCTATCCAGCAGTTCTTC; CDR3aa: CASSLDVFPIQQFF
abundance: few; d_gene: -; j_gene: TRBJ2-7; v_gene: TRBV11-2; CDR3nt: TGTGCCAGCAGTAGGGGGAAAAACGAGCAGTACTTC; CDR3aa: CASSRGKNEQYF
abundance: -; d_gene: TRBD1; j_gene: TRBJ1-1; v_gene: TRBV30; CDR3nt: TGTGCCTGGCGGACAGGTTTGAACACTGAAGCTTTCTTT; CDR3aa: CAWRTGLNTEAFF